The rows below give T cell receptor beta chains drawn from one sample of a study of cytomegalovirus exposure and HLA in healthy donors. Data came from immunoSEQ multiplex PCR; TCRdb stores just in-frame clones and leaves some out. The table shows some 150,000 clones, with roughly 80% occurring only once. Sequenced: PBMCs. Receptor source: a woman between 18 and 30 years old in good health and CMV-seronegative. Both conserved end residues are part of each CDR3. A D gene is named only where the DNA matches it firmly. For some rows the clone size is stated as once, few or many, or as a class when expanded; others skip it.

j_gene	v_gene	abundance	d_gene	CDR3aa	CDR3nt
TRBJ2-1	TRBV27	few	TRBD1	CASSFGGQGYNEQFF	TGTGCCAGCAGTTTTGGGGGACAGGGGTACAATGAGCAGTTCTTC
TRBJ2-5	TRBV5-1	-	TRBD1	CASSLGTGARETQYF	TGCGCCAGCAGCTTGGGGACAGGGGCCCGAGAGACCCAGTACTTC
TRBJ1-1	TRBV4-2	-	-	CASSPTTENTEAFF	TGTGCCAGCAGCCCAACGACAGAGAACACTGAAGCTTTCTTT
TRBJ2-1	TRBV5-1	-	TRBD1	CASSLGTGGLNEQFF	TGCGCCAGCAGCTTGGGGACAGGGGGCCTCAATGAGCAGTTCTTC
TRBJ2-6	TRBV5-1	-	TRBD1	CASSPQGAAISGANVLTF	TGCGCCAGCAGCCCACAGGGGGCTGCTATCTCTGGGGCCAACGTCCTGACTTTC
TRBJ1-5	TRBV18	-	TRBD1	CASSSTGGRNQPQHF	TGTGCCAGCTCATCTACAGGGGGAAGAAATCAGCCCCAGCATTTT
TRBJ2-2	TRBV2	-	TRBD2	CASSRDYSNTGELFF	TGTGCCAGCAGCCGGGACTATTCGAACACCGGGGAGCTGTTTTTT
TRBJ1-1	TRBV7-9	-	TRBD1	CASSTSMTGITEAFF	TGTGCCAGCAGCACTTCAATGACAGGGATCACTGAAGCTTTCTTT
TRBJ1-5	TRBV5-1	-	-	CASSLEGGNQPQHF	TGCGCCAGCAGCTTGGAAGGGGGCAATCAGCCCCAGCATTTT
TRBJ2-4	TRBV18	-	-	CASSPATVGAKNIQYF	TGTGCCAGCTCACCAGCTACCGTCGGTGCTAAAAACATTCAGTACTTC
TRBJ2-7	TRBV27	-	TRBD2	CASSPPIAGPYEQYF	TGTGCCAGCAGCCCCCCAATAGCGGGGCCCTACGAGCAGTACTTC
TRBJ2-7	TRBV7-9	-	TRBD2	CASSLTRTSGSYEQYF	TGTGCCAGCAGCTTAACCCGGACTAGCGGCTCCTACGAGCAGTACTTC
TRBJ2-2	TRBV30	-	TRBD2	CAWSRLAGPNTGELFF	TGTGCCTGGAGTCGTTTAGCGGGACCGAACACCGGGGAGCTGTTTTTT
TRBJ2-5	TRBV6-1	-	-	CASSDPGRGQETQYF	TGTGCCAGCAGTGACCCGGGTCGAGGCCAAGAGACCCAGTACTTC
TRBJ2-7	TRBV10-1	-	-	CASSERRVAEQYF	TGCGCCAGCAGTGAGCGGCGGGTTGCCGAGCAGTACTTC